This TCR beta chain was profiled in a study of blood T cell repertoires in COVID-19. Sequenced by immunoSEQ multiplex PCR; TCRdb stores in-frame clones only, minus some. Here the sample spans more than 100,000 clones, about 81% being singletons. V shed 6 bases, J shed 7 bases, and the junction held 7 bases outside the gene matches. The CDR3 has 14 amino acids. Germline V lookup: CDR1 MNHEY, CDR2 SMNVEV (reference sequence). The chain is built from TRBV27 and TRBJ1-4; 8 nucleotides agree with TRBD1. The receptor's source is a woman aged 80 or over with acute or convalescent COVID-19. Sample: peripheral blood. The CDR3 here is CASRTGVGGEKLFF. The CDR3 DNA follows: TGTGCCAGCAGGACAGGGGTAGGAGGTGAAAAACTGTTTTTT.